Listed below are T cell receptor beta chains from one sample, sequenced in a study of shared clonotypes between healthy human individuals. Here immunoSEQ multiplex PCR was the method, and the copy in TCRdb shows in-frame clones only, minus some. The sample records over a million clones, around 78% being singletons. The sample taken for sequencing was memory CD4+ T cells from PBMCs. Source of these receptors: a man younger than 30 in good health. Some clones in this sample may be carry-over from other donors' samples. Both conserved end residues are part of each CDR3. The order of the fields is clone size, J gene, V gene, D gene, CDR3 protein, CDR3 DNA. The D gene is left open where the match is weak. Expanded clones are given a class, and other clones once, few, many or no size at all.

once | TRBJ2-7 | TRBV28 | . | CASSPRRGLSSYEQYF | TGTGCCAGCAGTCCCCGACGGGGCTTGAGCTCCTACGAGCAGTACTTC
once | TRBJ2-7 | TRBV27 | . | CASTSLGEGARYEQYF | TGTGCCAGCACCTCCCTGGGGGAGGGGGCTCGATACGAGCAGTACTTC
. | TRBJ2-1 | TRBV2 | TRBD2 | CASRALAGGANEQFF | TGTGCCAGCAGGGCACTAGCGGGAGGAGCCAATGAGCAGTTCTTC
. | TRBJ1-4 | TRBV7-6 | TRBD1 | CASSPRTGYEKLFF | TGTGCCAGCAGCCCCCGGACAGGGTACGAAAAACTGTTTTTT
. | TRBJ2-5 | TRBV7-2 | . | CASSLNRGRETQYF | TGTGCCAGCAGCTTAAATCGGGGTCGAGAGACCCAGTACTTC
. | TRBJ1-4 | TRBV6-1 | . | CASSERGSAGTNEKLFF | TGTGCCAGCAGTGAGAGAGGGTCCGCGGGGACTAATGAAAAACTGTTTTTT
. | TRBJ2-7 | TRBV7-9 | . | CASTSGRGSYEQYF | TGTGCCAGCACCTCAGGACGGGGCTCCTACGAGCAGTACTTC
. | TRBJ1-1 | TRBV5-1 | TRBD1 | CASSLGQTGQGGTEAFF | TGCGCCAGCAGCCTTGGTCAGACGGGACAGGGGGGCACTGAAGCTTTCTTT
. | TRBJ2-1 | TRBV4-1 | . | CASSQVTAVPSSYNEQFF | TGCGCCAGCAGCCAAGTGACAGCCGTCCCTAGCTCCTACAATGAGCAGTTCTTC
. | TRBJ2-7 | TRBV6-5 | . | CASSPQRVSYEQYF | TGTGCCAGCAGCCCCCAGCGGGTCTCCTACGAGCAGTACTTC
many | TRBJ1-2 | TRBV9 | . | CASSVALGVNYGYTF | TGTGCCAGCAGCGTAGCGCTAGGTGTTAACTATGGCTACACCTTC
once | TRBJ2-7 | TRBV27 | . | CASSLGRSSYEQYF | TGTGCCAGCAGTTTAGGTCGTAGCTCCTACGAGCAGTACTTC
few | TRBJ2-7 | TRBV28 | . | CASSSPGYSYEQYF | TGTGCCAGCAGTTCTCCGGGGTACTCCTACGAGCAGTACTTC
many | TRBJ2-7 | TRBV6-1 | TRBD1 | CASSEQRTGLTYEQYF | TGTGCCAGCAGTGAGCAGCGGACAGGGCTGACCTACGAGCAGTACTTC
. | TRBJ2-1 | TRBV9 | TRBD2 | CASSYSSGRSNEQFF | TGTGCCAGCAGCTACAGTAGCGGGAGGTCCAATGAGCAGTTCTTC
. | TRBJ1-1 | TRBV30 | . | CAWVSVKAFF | TGTGCCTGGGTGAGTGTGAAAGCTTTCTTT
. | TRBJ2-5 | TRBV5-4 | . | CASSLAPPETQYF | TGTGCCAGCAGCTTAGCACCCCCAGAGACCCAGTACTTC
. | TRBJ2-1 | TRBV30 | TRBD2 | CLAETYNEQFF | TGCCTAGCGGAAACCTACAATGAGCAGTTCTTC
. | TRBJ2-5 | TRBV5-1 | TRBD2 | CASSLEGLGETQYF | TGCGCCAGCAGCTTGGAGGGACTAGGAGAGACCCAGTACTTC
many | TRBJ1-3 | TRBV30 | . | CAWSVLSGNTIYF | TGTGCCTGGAGTGTACTCTCTGGAAACACCATATATTTT
. | TRBJ2-7 | TRBV6-1 | TRBD2 | CASSMTSGNPYEQYF | TGTGCCAGCAGCATGACTAGCGGGAACCCCTACGAGCAGTACTTC
. | TRBJ2-7 | TRBV28 | TRBD1 | CASSLSQGVHEQYF | TGTGCCAGCAGTTTATCGCAGGGGGTCCACGAGCAGTACTTC
. | TRBJ1-5 | TRBV6-5 | TRBD1 | CASSVQQGSNQPQHF | TGTGCCAGCAGTGTACAACAGGGGAGCAATCAGCCCCAGCATTTT
once | TRBJ2-7 | TRBV28 | . | CASSGGTVSNYEQYF | TGTGCCAGCAGCGGGGGGACAGTCTCCAACTACGAGCAGTACTTC
few | TRBJ2-1 | TRBV5-1 | TRBD2 | CASSPTEGRAYNEQFF | TGCGCCAGCAGCCCCACGGAAGGGAGGGCCTACAATGAGCAGTTCTTC
. | TRBJ2-7 | TRBV7-2 | . | CASSPGAVTYEQYF | TGTGCCAGTTCCCCGGGAGCGGTTACCTACGAGCAGTACTTC
. | TRBJ1-5 | TRBV4-2 | . | CASSQEQGQLSNQPQHF | TGTGCCAGCAGCCAAGAACAGGGCCAACTTAGCAATCAGCCCCAGCATTTT
. | TRBJ1-2 | TRBV7-8 | TRBD1 | CASSLDRGYYGYTF | TGTGCCAGCAGCTTAGACAGGGGCTACTATGGCTACACCTTC
. | TRBJ2-5 | TRBV5-1 | TRBD1 | CASSLTTGGMETQYF | TGCGCCAGCAGCCTCACGACAGGGGGAATGGAGACCCAGTACTTC
many | TRBJ1-4 | TRBV6-1 | TRBD1 | CASSGRDRSATNEKLFF | TGTGCCAGCAGTGGACGGGACAGATCCGCAACTAATGAAAAACTGTTTTTT
once | TRBJ2-7 | TRBV28 | . | CASTGGPYEQYF | TGTGCCAGCACGGGCGGACCCTACGAGCAGTACTTC
. | TRBJ1-2 | TRBV5-1 | . | CASSFLPGPNYGYTF | TGCGCCAGCAGCTTCCTTCCGGGCCCTAACTATGGCTACACCTTC
. | TRBJ2-3 | TRBV4-3 | . | CASSQDWRAGDTQYF | TGCGCCAGCAGCCAAGATTGGCGGGCTGGGGATACGCAGTATTTT
. | TRBJ1-3 | TRBV28 | TRBD1 | CASSSASTGSGNTIYF | TGTGCCAGCAGTTCTGCATCGACAGGGTCAGGAAACACCATATATTTT
. | TRBJ2-5 | TRBV7-3 | TRBD1 | CASSRGQGETQYF | TGTGCCAGCAGCCGTGGACAGGGGGAGACCCAGTACTTC
. | TRBJ2-3 | TRBV9 | TRBD2 | CASSALAGGFTSTDTQYF | TGTGCCAGCAGCGCGCTAGCGGGAGGGTTCACTAGCACAGATACGCAGTATTTT
. | TRBJ2-2 | TRBV6-6 | TRBD1 | CASSHRPDRGAGELFF | TGTGCCAGCAGCCACCGCCCGGACAGGGGGGCCGGGGAGCTGTTTTTT
. | TRBJ1-1 | TRBV19 | . | CASSIDRQRRAFF | TGTGCCAGTAGTATTGACAGACAGAGGAGAGCTTTCTTT
. | TRBJ1-3 | TRBV9 | . | CASSVDPGHVPGNTIYF | TGTGCCAGCAGCGTCGACCCGGGACATGTCCCTGGAAACACCATATATTTT
. | TRBJ2-1 | TRBV2 | . | CASSPGQNPYNEQFF | TGTGCCAGCAGTCCGGGACAAAACCCCTACAATGAGCAGTTCTTC
. | TRBJ2-7 | TRBV6-6 | . | CASRPSGAYEQYF | TGTGCCAGCAGGCCGTCGGGGGCGTACGAGCAGTACTTC
. | TRBJ1-2 | TRBV4-3 | . | CASSQEVGGGAGYGYTF | TGCGCCAGCAGCCAAGAAGTGGGCGGGGGCGCGGGATATGGCTACACCTTC
. | TRBJ2-5 | TRBV5-1 | . | CASSLAAGGEETQYF | TGCGCCAGCAGCTTGGCCGCAGGGGGGGAAGAGACCCAGTACTTC
. | TRBJ2-3 | TRBV30 | . | CATGAATQYF | TGTGCCACTGGAGCAGCTACGCAGTATTTT
. | TRBJ1-2 | TRBV28 | TRBD1 | CATEPGTGGGGYTF | TGTGCCACCGAGCCTGGGACAGGGGGCGGTGGCTACACCTTC
. | TRBJ2-3 | TRBV19 | . | CASRSGALNTDTQYF | TGTGCCAGTAGAAGCGGAGCCCTCAACACAGATACGCAGTATTTT
. | TRBJ1-5 | TRBV30 | . | CAWSMGGVQPQHF | TGTGCCTGGAGCATGGGGGGGGTTCAGCCCCAGCATTTT
. | TRBJ1-5 | TRBV28 | . | CASSSGGVGGQPQHF | TGTGCCAGCAGCTCGGGAGGGGTAGGTGGTCAGCCCCAGCATTTT
. | TRBJ1-5 | TRBV28 | TRBD1 | CASSLLGQGGSQPQHF | TGTGCCAGCAGTTTGTTGGGACAGGGGGGATCTCAGCCCCAGCATTTT
. | TRBJ2-5 | TRBV5-1 | TRBD1 | CASKRTGEGETQYF | TGCGCCAGCAAAAGGACAGGGGAGGGAGAGACCCAGTACTTC
. | TRBJ2-7 | TRBV4-3 | . | CASSQGPRLEQYF | TGCGCCAGCAGCCAGGGACCGCGTTTAGAGCAGTACTTC
few | TRBJ1-2 | TRBV2 | . | CASSDDRTATSNYGYTF | TGTGCCAGCAGTGACGATAGGACGGCGACATCTAACTATGGCTACACCTTC
. | TRBJ2-3 | TRBV6-5 | TRBD2 | CASRGGRAGTDTQYF | TGTGCCAGCAGGGGGGGGAGGGCCGGCACAGATACGCAGTATTTT
few | TRBJ1-2 | TRBV6-5 | . | CASSARGHGYTF | TGTGCCAGCAGTGCTAGGGGCCATGGCTACACCTTC
. | TRBJ2-3 | TRBV28 | TRBD2 | CASSLAGEADTQYF | TGTGCCAGCAGTCTAGCGGGAGAAGCAGATACGCAGTATTTT
. | TRBJ2-3 | TRBV9 | TRBD2 | CASSVGARSGRTLYTDTQYF | TGTGCCAGCAGCGTAGGAGCACGTAGCGGGAGGACCCTCTACACAGATACGCAGTATTTT
. | TRBJ2-7 | TRBV19 | . | CATKRGQGYEQYF | TGTGCCACAAAACGCGGGCAGGGCTACGAGCAGTACTTC